This T cell receptor (beta chain) came from a study of blood T cell repertoires in COVID-19. Study-level information: PBMCs, B-cell-depleted T cells, or T cells provided the cDNA or gDNA that made up the material.

Per the authors' pipeline: Reference gene primer amplification gave nucleated cell count estimates. The protocol was immunoSEQ multiplex PCR, while the TCRdb copy is restricted to in-frame clones and leaves out a portion. V and J calls and clone size are copied from that table; D and trimming were computed from the DNA. The sample carries 97,000 or so clones, 78% recorded once. The junction had 8 bases not matched to a gene; V was cut back by 3 bases and J by 2 bases. CDR3 length equals 16 residues. Germline V gene lookup returns CDR1 LNHDA and CDR2 SQIVND (reference sequence). The gene calls are TRBV19 and TRBJ2-5; 8 positions match TRBD1. Sample: peripheral blood. The sequence was obtained from a man between 60 and 75 years old with active or convalescent COVID-19. In DNA, the CDR3 is TGTGCCAGTAGTATCCGCCGGGACAGGCGACAAGAGACCCAGTACTTC. Translating gives CASSIRRDRRQETQYF.